This TCR beta chain derives from a study of cytomegalovirus exposure and HLA in healthy donors. Overall study context: Among the approximately 420 donors who were genotyped, over 70% fell in the genetic ancestry cluster that is associated with self-reported Caucasian donors. Study outcomes and limitations: The Asian-associated ancestry cluster reportedly had fewer N-insertions than the roughly 670-donor mean in a later analysis.

It was with 60 Vbeta and 13 Jbeta primers that the PCR ran. The repertoire was sequenced with immunoSEQ multiplex PCR; TCRdb's copy has only in-frame clones and lacks some. Here the sample spans 250,000 to 350,000 clones, approximately 90% being singletons. The CDR3 totals 16 residues. V gave up 5 bases and J gave up 1 base; unmatched junction bases: 5. Germline values: CDR1 SGHNT, CDR2 YENEEA. Worth noting for this clone: Its matching antigen is unknown.

The chain has TRBV11-3 and TRBJ2-5, with 12 bases identical to TRBD2. The source material was PBMCs. This receptor was obtained from a man aged 35 to 55 in good health and CMV-seropositive. Here the CDR3 reads CASSTGTSGLQETQYF. CDR3 in DNA: TGTGCCAGCAGCACCGGGACTAGCGGGCTCCAAGAGACCCAGTACTTC.